Below, 18 T cell receptor beta chains from the same sample are listed, as sequenced in a study of blood T cell repertoires in COVID-19 (dated by TCRdb to about 2020). Library prep was done by the immunoSEQ multiplex PCR assay. TCRdb's version of the immuneACCESS table is confined to in-frame rearrangements and falls short of the full clone set. An unresolved V gene accounts for under half of the shortfall where checked; the remainder is of unknown origin. In this sample the table shows about 150,000 clones, approximately 86% of which occur a single time. The ten largest make up around 0.63% of the sample. Sample: peripheral blood. Receptors originate from a man in his 60s with COVID-19, enrolled during active disease.

The count of this clone is one. V and J are TRBV7-9 and TRBJ2-1; unclear D gene. Germline CDR1 reads SEHNR; CDR2 reads FQNEAQ (reference sequence). V shed 5 bases and J shed 6 bases, with 11 bases lying between them. The CDR3 contains 13 residues. The chain's CDR3 is CASSPPSGNEQFF. The CDR3 bases are TGTGCCAGCAGCCCTCCCTCGGGCAATGAGCAGTTCTTC.

This rearrangement joins TRBV5-1 to TRBJ2-7, with D possibly matching TRBD1 (6 bases). This CDR3 contains 15 residues. CDR1 is SGHRS and CDR2 is YFSETQ in the germline V gene. The V end was cut by 0 bases, the J end by 0 bases, with 10 bases between. The CDR3 loop reads CASSLGRDNSYEQYF. For the CDR3, the DNA is TGCGCCAGCAGCTTGGGAAGGGACAACTCCTACGAGCAGTACTTC.

Comment on this clone: Other DNA sequences in the same sample also yield this CDR3. The chain is built from TRBV6-5 and TRBJ1-2; perhaps TRBD1 as D (6 bases). CDR1 is MNHEY and CDR2 is SVGAGI in the germline V gene. V was shortened by 6 bases and J by 0 bases, with 14 bases between the two germline ends. The CDR3 runs to 15 residues. The CDR3: CASSYSRGANYGYTF. CDR3 nucleotide sequence: TGTGCCAGCAGCTACAGCAGGGGAGCTAACTATGGCTACACCTTC.

A word on this clone: The junction shows a germline mismatch at one end, possibly a read error. This chain links TRBV29-1 with TRBJ2-2; D perhaps matches TRBD1 (5 bases). This CDR3 spans 17 amino acids. Germline V gene data show CDR1 as SQVTM and CDR2 as ANQGSEA. Here the CDR3 reads CSVKEVGRASNTGELFF. CDR3 coding DNA: TGCAGCGTTAAAGAGGTCGGCAGGGCCTCGAACACCGGGGAGCTGTTTTTT.

J is TRBJ2-6 and V is TRBV5-5, with D perhaps TRBD2 (6 bases). Germline assignment: CDR1 SGHKS and CDR2 YYEKEE (reference sequence). The CDR3 covers 18 residues. Trimming left V 4 bases short and J 0 bases short, with 17 bases between. The CDR3 coding sequence is TGTGCCAGCAGCCCTCTGGGGGGAGATTACTCTGGGGCCAACGTCCTGACTTTC. This encodes CASSPLGGDYSGANVLTF.

This clone was recorded at least ten times. J is TRBJ2-7 and V is TRBV20-1, with 8 bases lining up with TRBD2. CDR3 length equals 11 residues. Germline V gene sequence: CDR1 DFQATT, CDR2 SNEGSKA (reference sequence). V gave up 3 bases and J gave up 12 bases; unmatched junction bases: 7. CDR3 protein: CSASRAGAGYF. The CDR3 DNA reads TGCAGTGCTAGTCGAGCGGGGGCCGGGTACTTC.

The chain's CDR3 is CASSPWGGSSYEQYF. CDR3 in DNA: TGTGCCAGCAGCCCGTGGGGCGGAAGCTCCTACGAGCAGTACTTC. The V call is TRBV3-1 (or the pseudogene TRBV3-2), the J call TRBJ2-7, with D perhaps TRBD1 (5 bases). This CDR3 has 15 residues. The V gene lost 4 bases and the J gene lost 0 bases, with 13 bases spanning the gap. CDR1 LGHDT and CDR2 YNNKEL come from the germline V gene (reference sequence).

V usage is TRBV5-1 and J usage is TRBJ1-4; TRBD1 might be the D (6 bases). Germline V CDR1 and CDR2: SGHRS, YFSETQ. V lost 3 bases, J lost 0 bases, and 15 bases lay in between. This CDR3 has 17 amino acids. The CDR3 DNA is TGCGCCAGCAGCTCACTAACAGGGTCATCAACTAATGAAAAACTGTTTTTT. Translating gives CASSSLTGSSTNEKLFF.

The J gene is TRBJ2-3, the V gene TRBV18; maybe TRBD2 (5 bases). V lost 2 bases to trimming and J lost 2 bases, with 11 bases between them. CDR1 and CDR2 (germline): KGHSH, LQKENI. The CDR3 is made up of 15 amino acids. CDR3 residues: CASSPGGMLTDTQYF. DNA for the CDR3: TGTGCCAGCTCACCAGGAGGTATGCTCACAGATACGCAGTATTTT.

The chain is built from TRBV4-2 and TRBJ2-3, with no clear D. V was trimmed by 1 base and J by 0 bases, leaving 14 bases between them. CDR3 length equals 17 residues. CDR1 and CDR2 (germline): LGHNA, YNFKEQ. The CDR3 DNA follows: TGTGCCAGCAGCCAAGGCCCCGGCACTACTAGCACAGATACGCAGTATTTT. This encodes CASSQGPGTTSTDTQYF.

This rearrangement joins TRBV27 to TRBJ1-6; 7 bases align to TRBD1. V lost 5 bases and J lost 10; bases outside the gene matches: 11. Germline assignment: CDR1 MNHEY and CDR2 SMNVEV (reference sequence). The CDR3 loop spans 15 amino acids. CDR3 region: CASSPRTGLNSPLHF. The CDR3 DNA follows: TGTGCCAGCAGTCCCAGGACAGGTCTCAACTCACCCCTCCACTTT.

The V gene is TRBV19, the J gene TRBJ2-1, with 11 bases fitting TRBD2. The CDR3 length is 15 residues. CDR1 and CDR2 from the germline V gene are LNHDA and SQIVND (reference sequence). Losses at the gene ends were 7 bases for V and 3 bases for J; bases not matched to a gene: 5. CDR3 nucleotide sequence: TGTGCCAGTACCAGCCTAGCGGGAGGCTACAATGAGCAGTTCTTC. Protein product: CASTSLAGGYNEQFF.

V gene TRBV28 combines with J gene TRBJ1-3; 7 bases are a match to TRBD1. Germline CDR1 reads MDHEN; CDR2 reads SYDVKM. V lost 10 bases and J lost 4; bases outside the gene matches: 13. The CDR3 consists of 15 residues. DNA of the CDR3: TGTGCCACCCGGACAGGCTCCTTCGGGGGAAACACCATATATTTT. Translated, it gives CATRTGSFGGNTIYF.

This clone occurred once. V gene TRBV19 combines with J gene TRBJ1-2; 8 nucleotides agree with TRBD1. The CDR3 is made up of 15 amino acids. Germline loops: CDR1 LNHDA, CDR2 SQIVND (reference sequence). V trimming: 6 bases; J trimming: 0 bases; junction bases outside the gene matches: 6. The chain's CDR3 is CASSPDRDSNYGYTF. CDR3 sequence (DNA): TGTGCCAGTAGCCCGGACAGGGACTCTAACTATGGCTACACCTTC.

The V and J genes are TRBV28 and TRBJ1-5, with TRBD1 identical over 7 bases. From germline, CDR1 is MDHEN and CDR2 SYDVKM. J was trimmed by 9 bases and V by 3 bases; bases with no gene match: 8. The CDR3 consists of 14 residues. The CDR3 DNA follows: TGTGCCAGCAGTTTCCCGGACAGGAATGGGCCCCAGCATTTT. Amino acid sequence: CASSFPDRNGPQHF.

The chain links TRBV14 to TRBJ2-5, with a tentative D call TRBD1 (6 bases). There are 19 residues in the CDR3. V lost 3 bases and J lost 2, with 25 bases in between. Germline V gives CDR1 SGHDN, CDR2 FVKESK. CDR3 sequence: CASSHGDVQGKWGQETQYF. The CDR3 DNA follows: TGTGCCAGCAGCCACGGGGATGTTCAGGGGAAGTGGGGTCAAGAGACCCAGTACTTC. Filled out from reference TRBV14 and TRBJ2-5, the complete variable domain reads EAGVTQFPSHSVIEKGQTVTLRCDPISGHDNLYWYRRVMGKEIKFLLHFVKESKQDESGMPNNRFLAERTGGTYSTLKVQPAELEDSGVYFCASSHGDVQGKWGQETQYFGPGTRLLVL.

This clone was found a few times. The V and J genes are TRBV10-3 and TRBJ2-7, with TRBD1 identical over 10 bases. With V trimmed by 7 bases and J by 2 bases, 11 bases remained unmatched. This CDR3 has 16 amino acids. Per germline, CDR1 ENHRY and CDR2 SYGVKD. CDR3 nucleotides: TGTGCCATCACCCCAGCCTCGGGACAGGGGACCTACGAGCAGTACTTC. Amino acid sequence: CAITPASGQGTYEQYF.

The chain couples TRBV30 to TRBJ1-2; TRBD1 aligns across 7 bases. CDR3 length: 15 residues. Germline values: CDR1 GTSNPN, CDR2 SVGIG (reference sequence). The trim removed 4 bases at V and 8 bases at J, leaving 16 bases unmatched. The DNA of the CDR3 is TGTGCCTGGACCTACATAGCAGGACAGGTCGGCGGCTACACCTTC. Translating gives CAWTYIAGQVGGYTF.